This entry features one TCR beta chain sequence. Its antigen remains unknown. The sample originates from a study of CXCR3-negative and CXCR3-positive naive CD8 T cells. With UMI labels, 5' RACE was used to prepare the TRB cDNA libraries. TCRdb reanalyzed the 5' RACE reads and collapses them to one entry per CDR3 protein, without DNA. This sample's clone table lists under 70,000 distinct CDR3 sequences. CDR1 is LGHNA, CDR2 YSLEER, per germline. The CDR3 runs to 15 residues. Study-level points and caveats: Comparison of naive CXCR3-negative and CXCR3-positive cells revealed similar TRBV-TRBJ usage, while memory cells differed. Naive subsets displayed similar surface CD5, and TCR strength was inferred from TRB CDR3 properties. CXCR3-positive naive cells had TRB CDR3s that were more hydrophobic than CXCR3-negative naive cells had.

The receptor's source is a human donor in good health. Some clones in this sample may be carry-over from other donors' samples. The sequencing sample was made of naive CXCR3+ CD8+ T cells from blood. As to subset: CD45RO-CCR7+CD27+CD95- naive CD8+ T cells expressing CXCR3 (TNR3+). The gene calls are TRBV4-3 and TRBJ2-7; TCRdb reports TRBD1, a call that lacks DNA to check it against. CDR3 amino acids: CASSQWTGNLYEQYF.